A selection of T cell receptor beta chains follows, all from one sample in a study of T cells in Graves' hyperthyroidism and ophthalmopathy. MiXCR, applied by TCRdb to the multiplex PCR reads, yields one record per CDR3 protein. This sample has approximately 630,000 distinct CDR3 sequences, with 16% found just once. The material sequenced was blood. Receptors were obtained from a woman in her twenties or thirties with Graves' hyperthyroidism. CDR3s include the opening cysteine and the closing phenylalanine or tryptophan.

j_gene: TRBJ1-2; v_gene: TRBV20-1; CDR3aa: CSAPGGGWNGYTF
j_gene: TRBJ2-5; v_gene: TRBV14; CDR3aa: CASSQWGWQETQYF
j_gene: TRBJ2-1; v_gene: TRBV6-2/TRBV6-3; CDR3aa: CASSYPLANEQFF
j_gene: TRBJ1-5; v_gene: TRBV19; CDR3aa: CASSMGGNSNQPQHF
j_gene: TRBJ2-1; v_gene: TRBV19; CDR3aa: CASSPDSSNEQFF
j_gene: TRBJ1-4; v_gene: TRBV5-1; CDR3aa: CASSLGWTNEKLFF
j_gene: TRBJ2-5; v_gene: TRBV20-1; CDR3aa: CSASRTSGSGTQYF
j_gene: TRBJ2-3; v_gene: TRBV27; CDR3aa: CASSLSGYGLVLDTQYF
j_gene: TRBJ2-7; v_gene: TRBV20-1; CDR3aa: CSAPNPGTKTYEQYF
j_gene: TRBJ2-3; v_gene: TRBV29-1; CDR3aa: CSAWGQDTDTQYF
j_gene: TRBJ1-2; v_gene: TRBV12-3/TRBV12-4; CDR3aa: CASSPSRQGISGYTF
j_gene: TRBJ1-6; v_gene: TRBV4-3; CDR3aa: CASSQDFGRDYNSPLHF
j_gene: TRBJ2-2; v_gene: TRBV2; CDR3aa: CASRGGLNTGELFF
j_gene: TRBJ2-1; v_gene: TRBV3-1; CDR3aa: CASSQGRYNEQFF
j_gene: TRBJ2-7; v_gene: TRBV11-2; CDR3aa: CASSNPGTGINEQYF
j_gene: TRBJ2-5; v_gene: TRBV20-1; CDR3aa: CSADKGDYQETQYF
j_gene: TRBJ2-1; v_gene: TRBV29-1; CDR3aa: CSAGTTDNEQFF
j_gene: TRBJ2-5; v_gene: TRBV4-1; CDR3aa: CASSQPPAETQYF
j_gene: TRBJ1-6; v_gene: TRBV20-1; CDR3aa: CSARPGQGESPLHF
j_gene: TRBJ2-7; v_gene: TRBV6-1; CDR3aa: CASRATGHYEQYF